This T cell receptor (beta chain) was captured by sequencing in a study of CD8 T cells in Susac syndrome. The control group consisted of healthy donors matched for age and sex. FACS enriched CD8+ TEMRA cells, while bulk CD8+ and CD4+ were negatively isolated. Worth noting for this clonotype: What it binds is unknown.

With random hexamers, roughly 0.45 to 1 ug RNA was reverse transcribed. The CDR3 of TCR beta was amplified by immunoSEQ multiplex PCR across 54 Vbeta and 13 Jbeta. TCRdb re-derived calls from the immunoSEQ multiplex PCR reads in MiXCR, one entry per CDR3 protein. The table shows under 200,000 distinct CDR3 sequences, with roughly 94% occurring only once. Whole-study findings and limits: That the number of individuals in its TCR sequencing and HLA analysis was relatively small was acknowledged by the study.

V trimming: 4 bases; J trimming: 6 bases; junction bases outside the gene matches: 5. Germline values: CDR1 SGHDN, CDR2 FVKESK. The CDR3 is 15 amino acids. What was sequenced was CD4+ T cells from PBMCs. The J gene is TRBJ2-1, the V gene TRBV14; 11 positions match TRBD2. This clonotype was sampled from a human donor in good health. The DNA of the CDR3 is TGTGCCAGCAGCCGGACTAGCGGGTTTGGCAATGAGCAGTTCTTC. Its protein product is CASSRTSGFGNEQFF.